One T cell receptor beta chain is described in this entry. This sample is part of a study of control samples from healthy donors and cancer patients. TCRdb's table, derived via immunoSEQ multiplex PCR, lists solely in-frame clones and lacks some. This table holds around 100,000 clones, roughly nine tenths found once. V was cut by 5 bases and J by 3 bases, with 17 bases left in between. CDR1 is MNHEY, CDR2 SMNVEV, per germline (reference sequence). The CDR3 has 15 residues. The source is a woman aged 50 to 60 in good health. The source material was blood. The chain uses TRBV27 and TRBJ2-7; D assignment may be TRBD1 or TRBD2 (7 bases each). The CDR3, as DNA: TGTGCCAGCAGTCCGACAGGGAGGGTACTCTACGAGCAGTACGTC. Amino acids: CASSPTGRVLYEQYV.